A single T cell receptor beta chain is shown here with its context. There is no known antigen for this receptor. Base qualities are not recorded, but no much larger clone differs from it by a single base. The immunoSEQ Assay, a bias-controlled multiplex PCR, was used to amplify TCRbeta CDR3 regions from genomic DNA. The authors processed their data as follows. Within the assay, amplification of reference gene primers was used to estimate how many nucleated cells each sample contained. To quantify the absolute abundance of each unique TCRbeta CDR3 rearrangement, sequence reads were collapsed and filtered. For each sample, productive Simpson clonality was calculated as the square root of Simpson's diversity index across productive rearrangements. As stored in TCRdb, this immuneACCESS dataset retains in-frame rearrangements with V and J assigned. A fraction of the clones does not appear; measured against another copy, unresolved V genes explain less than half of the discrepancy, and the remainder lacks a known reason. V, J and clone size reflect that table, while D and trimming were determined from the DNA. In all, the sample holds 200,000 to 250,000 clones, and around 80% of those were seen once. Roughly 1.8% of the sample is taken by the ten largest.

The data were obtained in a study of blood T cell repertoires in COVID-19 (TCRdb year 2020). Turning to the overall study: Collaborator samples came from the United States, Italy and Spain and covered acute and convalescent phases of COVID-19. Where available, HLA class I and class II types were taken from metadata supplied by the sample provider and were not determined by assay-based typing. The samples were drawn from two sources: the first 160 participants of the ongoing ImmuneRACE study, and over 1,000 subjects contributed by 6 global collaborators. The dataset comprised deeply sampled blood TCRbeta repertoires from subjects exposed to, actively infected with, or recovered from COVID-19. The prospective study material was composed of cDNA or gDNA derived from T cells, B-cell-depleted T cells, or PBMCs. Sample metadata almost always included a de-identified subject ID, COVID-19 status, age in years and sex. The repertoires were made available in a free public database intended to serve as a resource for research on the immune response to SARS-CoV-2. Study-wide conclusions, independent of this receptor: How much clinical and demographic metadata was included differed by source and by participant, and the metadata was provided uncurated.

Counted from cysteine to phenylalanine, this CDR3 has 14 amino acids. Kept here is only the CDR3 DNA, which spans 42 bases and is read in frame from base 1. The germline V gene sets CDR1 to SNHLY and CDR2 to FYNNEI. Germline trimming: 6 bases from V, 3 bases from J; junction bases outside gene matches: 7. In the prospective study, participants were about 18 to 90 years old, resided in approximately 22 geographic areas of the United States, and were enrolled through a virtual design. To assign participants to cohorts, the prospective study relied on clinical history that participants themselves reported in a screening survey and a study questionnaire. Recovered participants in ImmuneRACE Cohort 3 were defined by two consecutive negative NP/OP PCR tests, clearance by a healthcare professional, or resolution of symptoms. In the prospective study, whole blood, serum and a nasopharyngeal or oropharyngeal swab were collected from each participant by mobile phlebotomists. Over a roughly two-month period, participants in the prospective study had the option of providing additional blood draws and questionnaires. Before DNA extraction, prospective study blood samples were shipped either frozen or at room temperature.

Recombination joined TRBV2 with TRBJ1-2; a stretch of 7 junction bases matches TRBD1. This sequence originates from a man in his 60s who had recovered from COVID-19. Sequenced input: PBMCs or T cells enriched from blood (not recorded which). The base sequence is TGTGCCAGCAGAGGACAGGCGAGGGACTATGGCTACACCTTC. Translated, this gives CASRGQARDYGYTF.